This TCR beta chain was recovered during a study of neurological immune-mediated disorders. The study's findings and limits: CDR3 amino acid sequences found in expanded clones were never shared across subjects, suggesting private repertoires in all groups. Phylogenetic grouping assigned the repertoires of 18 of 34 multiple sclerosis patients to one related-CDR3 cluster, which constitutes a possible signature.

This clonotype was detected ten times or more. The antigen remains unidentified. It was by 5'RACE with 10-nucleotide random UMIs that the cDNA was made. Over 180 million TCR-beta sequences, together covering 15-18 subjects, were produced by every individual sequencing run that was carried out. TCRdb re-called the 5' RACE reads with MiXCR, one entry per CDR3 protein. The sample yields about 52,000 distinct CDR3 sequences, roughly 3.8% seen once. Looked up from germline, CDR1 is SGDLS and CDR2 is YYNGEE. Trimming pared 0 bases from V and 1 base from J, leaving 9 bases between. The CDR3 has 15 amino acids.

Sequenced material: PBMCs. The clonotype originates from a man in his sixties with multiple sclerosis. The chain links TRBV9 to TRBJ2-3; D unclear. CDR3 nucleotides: TGTGCCAGCAGCGTAGTTAAATGGGGCACAGATACGCAGTATTTT. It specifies CASSVVKWGTDTQYF.